This TCR beta chain was captured in a study of OX40 agonist ivuxolimab in advanced cancers. Comment on this clone: What it recognizes is unknown. Other nucleotide sequences in the sample specify the same CDR3.

Repertoires were generated with immunoSEQ multiplex PCR, while TCRdb's copy carries only in-frame clones and drops some. In the table there are 100,000 to 150,000 clones, approximately 94% of which are singletons. The study, taken as a whole, reports: Low clonal expansion, among the lowest seen, marked partial responders at 0.1-3.0 mg/kg.

In germline, CDR1 is SGHRS, CDR2 YFSETQ. V lost 3 bases, J lost 4 bases, and 3 bases stayed unmatched. This CDR3 is 13 amino acids long. The rearrangement links TRBV5-1 to TRBJ1-2; the match to TRBD1 covers 7 bases. This receptor was identified in an adult with an advanced solid tumor such as melanoma, head and neck, liver or kidney cancer. The sample consisted of CD4+ or CD8+ T cells sorted from blood, taken in a trial of the OX40 agonist ivuxolimab. The CDR3 is CASSSTGVYGYTF. DNA for the CDR3: TGCGCCAGCAGCTCTACAGGGGTCTATGGCTACACCTTC.